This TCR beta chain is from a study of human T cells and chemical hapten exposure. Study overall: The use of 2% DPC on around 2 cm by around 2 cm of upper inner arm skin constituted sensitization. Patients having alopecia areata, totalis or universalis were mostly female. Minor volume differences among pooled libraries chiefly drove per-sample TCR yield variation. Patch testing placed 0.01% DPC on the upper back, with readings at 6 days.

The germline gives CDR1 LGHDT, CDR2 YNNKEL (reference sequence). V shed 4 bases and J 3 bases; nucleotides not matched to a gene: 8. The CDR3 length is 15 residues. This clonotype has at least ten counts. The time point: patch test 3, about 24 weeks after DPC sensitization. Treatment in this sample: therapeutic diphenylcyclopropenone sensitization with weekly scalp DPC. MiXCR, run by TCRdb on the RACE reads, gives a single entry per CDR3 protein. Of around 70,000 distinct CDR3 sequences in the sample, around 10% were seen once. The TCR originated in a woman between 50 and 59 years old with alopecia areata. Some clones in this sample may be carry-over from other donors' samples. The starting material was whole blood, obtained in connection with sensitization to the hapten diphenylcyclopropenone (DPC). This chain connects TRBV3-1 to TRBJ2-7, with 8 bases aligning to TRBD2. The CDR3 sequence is CASSPTGGLIYEQYF. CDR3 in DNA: TGTGCCAGCAGCCCAACGGGGGGGTTAATCTACGAGCAGTACTTC.